This T cell receptor beta chain was sequenced during a study of identifying expanded T cells in peripheral blood. The study, taken as a whole, reports: Differentially abundant clones: 0.95 to 1.5 between replicates, 16.4 at roughly 13 days, 19 to 20 at four.

No infections or other immune events were documented during collection. There are 15 residues in the CDR3. Trimming took 1 base from V and 6 from J, leaving 14 bases between them. CDR1 and CDR2 (germline): LGHNA, YSLEER. Some clones are missing from TCRdb's copy, which holds only in-frame ones; the method was immunoSEQ multiplex PCR. In the table there are 95,000 to 100,000 clones, 87% of which are singletons. The table lists this clone with a count of one. Its target is unknown. The rearrangement links TRBV4-3 to TRBJ2-3, with D possibly being TRBD2 (5 bases). The source of this sequence is a person aged 18 to 69 in good health. The sequencing sample was made of blood. The CDR3 coding sequence is TGCGCCAGCAGCCAAGTTGAGTCCTCGGGGGATACGCAGTATTTT. It is translated as CASSQVESSGDTQYF.